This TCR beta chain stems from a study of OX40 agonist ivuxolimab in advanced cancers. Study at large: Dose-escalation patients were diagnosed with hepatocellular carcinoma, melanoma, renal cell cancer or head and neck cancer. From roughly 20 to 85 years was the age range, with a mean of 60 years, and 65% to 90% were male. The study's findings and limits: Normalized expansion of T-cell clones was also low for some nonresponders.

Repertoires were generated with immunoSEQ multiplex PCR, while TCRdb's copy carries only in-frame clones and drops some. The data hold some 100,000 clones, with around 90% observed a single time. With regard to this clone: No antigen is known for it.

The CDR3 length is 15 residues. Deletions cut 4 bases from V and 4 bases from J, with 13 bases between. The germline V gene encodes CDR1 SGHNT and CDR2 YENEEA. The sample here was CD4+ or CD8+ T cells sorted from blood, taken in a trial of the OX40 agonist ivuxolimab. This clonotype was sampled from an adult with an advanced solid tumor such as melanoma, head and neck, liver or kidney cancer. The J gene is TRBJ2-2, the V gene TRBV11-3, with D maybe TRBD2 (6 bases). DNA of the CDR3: TGTGCCAGCAGCTCCGGACTAAGGAGCACCGGGGAGCTGTTTTTT. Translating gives CASSSGLRSTGELFF.